This TCR beta chain is from a study of regulatory T cells in long-lasting Graves disease. Study-level points and caveats: Patients with persistent disease showed a bias toward TRBV28, TRBJ1-2 and TRBJ2-5.

In regard to this clonotype: The antigen remains unidentified.

Construction of the TCR beta libraries employed iRepertoire HTBI primers in conjunction with Arm-PCR of CDR3 regions. TCRdb ran MiXCR on the multiplex PCR reads and lists one entry per CDR3 protein. The sample lists about 520,000 distinct CDR3 sequences; more than 10% were seen once. Trimming left V 0 bases short and J 0 bases short, with 24 bases between. In germline, CDR1 is DFQATT, CDR2 SNEGSKA (reference sequence). This CDR3 comprises 19 residues. Stated time point: newly diagnosed GD, antithyroid drugs for less than 3 months. The TCR library was made from RNA extracted from PBMCs. The same data also contributed to another study, on T cells in Graves' hyperthyroidism and ophthalmopathy. This second study notes: Diagnosis of hyperthyroidism was new in patients aged 18 to 65, and its duration was under 2 months. When the TCR CDR3 underwent first-round RT-PCR, the HTBI primer set was used.

This TCR was recovered from a woman between 25 and 40 years old with Graves disease. The chain is built from TRBV20-1 and TRBJ2-7; D tentatively reads TRBD1 or TRBD2 (7 bases each). The material was peripheral blood mononuclear cells (PBMCs), obtained at new diagnosis, from a patient treated with antithyroid drugs. The DNA for the CDR3 is TGCAGTGCTAGAGATAGCCCCCAGGGGGGGCTTAGCTTCTCCTACGAGCAGTACTTC. Residues: CSARDSPQGGLSFSYEQYF.